One sample yielded the 22 T cell receptor beta chains listed below, sequenced in a study of response to subunit inactivated influenza vaccine. TCRdb reprocessed the RT-PCR reads with MiXCR, giving one entry per CDR3 protein. The data hold 550,000 to 800,000 distinct CDR3 sequences, with approximately 15% observed a single time. Sequenced material: PBMCs from blood, taken less than 15 days before vaccination. These TCRs come from a man aged 50 to 60 who received an inactivated influenza vaccine.

The rearrangement links TRBV5-1 to TRBJ1-1; perhaps TRBD1 as D (6 bases). Germline CDR1 SGHRS, CDR2 YFSETQ. Trimming removed 0 bases at V and 0 bases at J, with 15 bases between. The CDR3 runs 17 residues. The CDR3 spells CASSLAGAYSMNTEAFF. The CDR3 DNA is TGCGCCAGCAGCTTGGCAGGGGCATACTCTATGAACACTGAAGCTTTCTTT.

The CDR3: CASSVGLAGPSSTDTQYF. The CDR3 DNA sequence: TGTGCCAGCAGCGTGGGACTAGCGGGTCCTTCTAGCACAGATACGCAGTATTTT. This chain uses TRBV11-2 with TRBJ2-3, with 12 bases matching TRBD2. This CDR3 has 18 amino acids. Trimming took 5 bases from V and 0 from J; bases not matched to a gene: 9. CDR1 is SGHAT, CDR2 FQNNGV, per germline.

A note on this clonotype: A much larger clone lies a single base off, so this may be a read error. The rearrangement joins TRBV4-3 to TRBJ2-3; the match to TRBD2 covers 8 bases. The germline gives CDR1 LGHNA, CDR2 YSLEER. This CDR3 region has 19 residues. V shed 0 bases and J 4 bases; nucleotides not matched to a gene: 15. The CDR3 spells CASSQDMIPGAGEPDTQYF. The CDR3 DNA sequence: TGCGCCAGCAGCCAAGATATGATCCCGGGAGCGGGAGAGCCAGATACGCAGTATTTT.

The sample holds a few counts of this clonotype. The rearrangement links TRBV6-1 to TRBJ2-7; 9 bases line up with TRBD1. V trimming: 0 bases; J trimming: 2 bases; junction bases outside the gene matches: 5. This CDR3 is 16 amino acids long. The germline gives CDR1 MNHNS, CDR2 SASEGT. CDR3 sequence reads: CASSEAPGQGTYEQYF. Written as DNA, the CDR3 is TGTGCCAGCAGTGAAGCACCGGGACAGGGTACCTACGAGCAGTACTTC.

This clonotype was picked up a small number of times. This chain links TRBV5-1 with TRBJ1-2; TRBD1 aligns across 7 bases. Losses at the gene ends were 3 bases for V and 6 bases for J; bases not matched to a gene: 11. Germline V CDR1 and CDR2: SGHRS, YFSETQ. The length of the CDR3 is 15 residues. This chain's CDR3 is CASSWTGTAFDGYTF. CDR3 sequence (DNA): TGCGCCAGCAGCTGGACCGGGACAGCGTTCGATGGCTACACCTTC.

This clonotype was observed a few times. CDR3 in amino acids: CASSQLAGGPVDEQFF. The CDR3 nucleotides read TGTGCCAGCAGCCAGCTAGCGGGGGGGCCCGTGGATGAGCAGTTCTTC. The gene calls are TRBV7-9 and TRBJ2-1, with 12 nucleotides matching TRBD2. The CDR3 sequence is 16 residues long. Germline loops: CDR1 SEHNR, CDR2 FQNEAQ (reference sequence). The trim removed 5 bases at V and 8 bases at J, leaving 10 bases unmatched.

This chain uses TRBV10-2 with TRBJ2-1; D might be TRBD1 (6 bases). Between the trimmed V and J ends, which lost 9 bases and 10 bases, there was a span of 19 bases. Germline lookup yields CDR1 WSHSY and CDR2 SAAADI. This CDR3 spans 13 amino acids. The CDR3 DNA follows: TGCGCCAGTAGAACAGGGCGGTTGGGAGAGCAGTTCTTC. Encoded protein: CASRTGRLGEQFF.

This clonotype was counted only a few times. This sequence joins TRBV18 and TRBJ2-5; a possible D gene is TRBD2 (5 bases). Trimming shortened V by 0 bases and J by 4 bases, and 12 bases separated the two germline ends. The CDR3 consists of 15 residues. Germline V gives CDR1 KGHSH, CDR2 LQKENI. The CDR3 loop is CASSPPAGRGETQYF. The CDR3, as DNA: TGTGCCAGCTCACCACCGGCGGGCCGGGGAGAGACCCAGTACTTC.

This clonotype was seen only a few times. The rearrangement links TRBV6-1 to TRBJ1-1; 7 nucleotides line up with TRBD1. Germline lookup yields CDR1 MNHNS and CDR2 SASEGT. The CDR3 covers 15 residues. V lost 1 base, J lost 3 bases, and 5 bases stayed unmatched. The CDR3 bases are TGTGCCAGCAGTGAAGTTGGAGGGGGCTACACTGAAGCTTTCTTT. This codes for CASSEVGGGYTEAFF.

This clonotype has ten or more counts. The chain couples TRBV15 to TRBJ1-4; the D is unclear. The CDR3 has 18 residues. Germline CDR1 LNHNV, CDR2 YYDKDF (reference sequence). The V and J ends lost 1 base and 4 bases respectively, with 19 bases between them. In DNA form, the CDR3 reads TGTGCCACCAGCAGAGGATTCGTCGTGGCAGCAAATAATGAAAAACTGTTTTTT. It encodes CATSRGFVVAANNEKLFF.

The chain employs TRBV6-1 and TRBJ2-3; possible D gene TRBD1, 7 bases. Per germline, CDR1 MNHNS and CDR2 SASEGT. The ends were cut back, 7 bases at V and 1 base at J, with 15 bases in the middle. This CDR3 region has 15 residues. CDR3 bases: TGTGCCAGCACCCAAGGCGGGACAGGCACAGATACGCAGTATTTT. This codes for CASTQGGTGTDTQYF.

The genes are TRBV9 and TRBJ2-3; perhaps D is TRBD1 or TRBD2 (5 bases each). CDR3 length equals 15 residues. Germline V gene data show CDR1 as SGDLS and CDR2 as YYNGEE. The V end was cut by 0 bases, the J end by 3 bases, with 11 bases between. This CDR3 is CASSVARDLTDTQYF. CDR3 nucleotides: TGTGCCAGCAGCGTAGCGAGGGACCTAACAGATACGCAGTATTTT.

In its sample, this clonotype was seen a few times. The gene calls are TRBV2 and TRBJ2-7, with D tentatively TRBD2 (5 bases). This CDR3 contains 15 residues. The germline CDR1 and CDR2 sequences are SNHLY and FYNNEI. V dropped 11 bases and J dropped 5 bases, with 25 bases sitting between them. CDR3 in DNA: TGTGCCTTCAGCGCCGGGGATTTCACGTCCAACGAGCAGTACTTC. As protein: CAFSAGDFTSNEQYF.

This clonotype was counted a few times. The chain combines TRBV30 with TRBJ2-2, with 7 bases that match TRBD1. CDR3 size: 14 residues. Germline V gives CDR1 GTSNPN, CDR2 SVGIG (reference sequence). The V and J ends lost 7 bases and 7 bases, in that order; junction bases with no gene match: 12. The DNA for the CDR3 is TGTGCCTTTAACAGGGGCGCTATCCACGGGGAGCTGTTTTTT. Protein: CAFNRGAIHGELFF.

This clonotype appeared a few times. The chain employs TRBV10-3 and TRBJ2-7; D is uncertain. The CDR3 has 13 residues. V lost 7 bases and J 2 bases, leaving 12 bases between the germline ends. Germline values: CDR1 ENHRY, CDR2 SYGVKD. The CDR3 sequence: CAIKGLGPYEQYF. The DNA of the CDR3 is TGTGCCATCAAAGGGCTCGGCCCCTACGAGCAGTACTTC.

This clonotype showed up many times. The V and J genes are TRBV4-3 and TRBJ2-1, with TRBD2 identical over 8 bases. This CDR3 has 17 amino acids. Unmatched junction bases numbered 7, after V lost 3 bases and J lost 0 bases. CDR1 is LGHNA and CDR2 is YSLEER in the germline V gene. Here the CDR3 DNA reads TGCGCCAGCAGCCACAGTCGGGGGGGGAGCTCCTACAATGAGCAGTTCTTC. Amino acids: CASSHSRGGSSYNEQFF.

The sample holds a few counts of this clonotype. The J gene is TRBJ2-7, the V gene TRBV7-9; D remains ambiguous. CDR3 length: 15 amino acids. The germline gives CDR1 SEHNR, CDR2 FQNEAQ (reference sequence). The V end lost 7 bases, the J end lost 2 bases, and 18 bases lay between the germline ends. The CDR3: CASTGGGPKAYEQYF. The CDR3 DNA follows: TGTGCCAGCACCGGCGGTGGACCGAAAGCCTACGAGCAGTACTTC.

This clonotype was observed a handful of times. The V and J genes are TRBV7-2 and TRBJ1-2; TRBD1 matches 10 bases. The V segment lost 5 bases and the J segment 10 bases; nucleotides outside the gene matches: 10. The CDR3 is made up of 14 amino acids. The germline V gene encodes CDR1 SGHTA and CDR2 FQGNSA. CDR3 nucleotide sequence: TGTGCCAGCAGCCCGATTCGACAGGGGGCATCCTACACCTTC. Protein sequence: CASSPIRQGASYTF.

This clonotype was counted between two and nine times. The chain combines TRBV27 with TRBJ1-1, with no clear D. Looked up from germline, CDR1 is MNHEY and CDR2 is SMNVEV (reference sequence). With 8 bases removed from V and 1 base from J, the gap between germline ends came to 11 bases. The CDR3 runs to 13 residues. CDR3 region: CASASGRNTEAFF. CDR3 DNA: TGTGCCAGCGCCTCCGGGAGGAACACTGAAGCTTTCTTT.

Here the CDR3 reads CSAREGHEQYF. In DNA, the CDR3 is TGCAGTGCTAGGGAGGGGCACGAGCAGTACTTC. The chain has TRBV20-1 and TRBJ2-7; maybe TRBD2 (6 bases). The CDR3 consists of 11 residues. The germline CDR1 and CDR2 sequences are DFQATT and SNEGSKA (reference sequence). V was trimmed by 3 bases and J by 5 bases, leaving 8 bases between them.

This clonotype occurred a few times. The CDR3 protein is CASSKPGLAGGNNEQFF. The CDR3 DNA follows: TGCGCCAGCAGCAAACCGGGACTAGCGGGAGGGAACAATGAGCAGTTCTTC. The V call is TRBV5-1, the J call TRBJ2-1; 16 bases fit TRBD2. Trimming took 4 bases from V and 5 from J; bases not matched to a gene: 6. This CDR3 spans 17 amino acids. Germline CDR1 and CDR2: SGHRS and YFSETQ.

This clonotype showed up just once. The chain couples TRBV7-2 to TRBJ2-5; D remains ambiguous. This CDR3 is built from 17 residues. V lost 1 base and J lost 0, with 15 bases in between. The germline gives CDR1 SGHTA, CDR2 FQGNSA. The CDR3: CASSLGQQINYQETQYF. The CDR3 DNA is TGTGCCAGCAGCTTAGGTCAGCAGATTAATTACCAAGAGACCCAGTACTTC.